This section outlines one T cell receptor beta chain sequence together with its context. V was shortened by 2 bases and J by 3 bases, with 12 bases between the two germline ends. From germline, CDR1 is MDHEN and CDR2 SYDVKM. The CDR3 extends over 15 amino acids. The data stem from a study of CD8+CD57+ T cells in acquired aplastic anemia. Patients included in sequencing had previously demonstrated CD8+CD57+ cell expansion by flow cytometry. Genomic DNA served as template for TCR beta VDJ and CDR3 profiling. In TCRdb, the reads were re-called with MiXCR into one record per CDR3 protein. The sample holds some 200,000 distinct CDR3 sequences, about half seen once.

Sequencing used sorted CD4+, CD8+, or CD8+CD57+ T cells (not recorded which) from PBMCs. This chain joins TRBV28 and TRBJ2-3, with D perhaps TRBD1 (6 bases). The receptor comes from a human donor with aplastic anemia. The CDR3 DNA sequence: TGTGCCAGCAGTTTACAGGGGTTCGCGACAGATACGCAGTATTTT. This sequence encodes CASSLQGFATDTQYF. Supplemented by reference TRBV28 and TRBJ2-3, the full variable domain reads DVKVTQSSRYLVKRTGEKVFLECVQDMDHENMFWYRQDPGLGLRLIYFSYDVKMKEKGDIPEGYSVSREKKERFSLILESASTNQTSMYLCASSLQGFATDTQYFGPGTRLTVL.